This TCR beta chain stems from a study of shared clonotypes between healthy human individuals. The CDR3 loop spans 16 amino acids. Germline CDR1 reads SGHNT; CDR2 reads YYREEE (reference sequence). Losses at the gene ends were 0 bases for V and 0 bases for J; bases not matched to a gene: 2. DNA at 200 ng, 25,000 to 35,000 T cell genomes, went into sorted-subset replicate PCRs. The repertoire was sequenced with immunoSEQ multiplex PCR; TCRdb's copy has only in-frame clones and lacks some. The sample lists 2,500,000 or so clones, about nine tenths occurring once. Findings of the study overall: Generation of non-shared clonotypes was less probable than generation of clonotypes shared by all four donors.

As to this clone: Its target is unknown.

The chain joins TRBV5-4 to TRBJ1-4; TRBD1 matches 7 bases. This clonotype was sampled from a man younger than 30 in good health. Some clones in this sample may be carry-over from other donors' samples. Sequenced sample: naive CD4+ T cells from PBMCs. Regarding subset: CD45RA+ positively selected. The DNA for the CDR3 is TGTGCCAGCAGCTTGGAGGGGGCTGCAACTAATGAAAAACTGTTTTTT. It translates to CASSLEGAATNEKLFF.